These 8 T cell receptor beta chains came from one sample sequenced in a study of beta chain features in type 1 diabetes. TCRB transcripts that were expressed got sequenced, as all of the isolated RNA had been reverse transcribed. Libraries were prepared by immunoSEQ multiplex PCR; TCRdb keeps only in-frame clonotypes and omits some of them. The sample lists 350,000 to 450,000 clones, over 11% occurring once. The material sequenced was naive CD4+ T cells from blood. The receptors come from a man aged 25 to 40 in good health.

This clone was detected only a few times. The rearrangement joins TRBV29-1 to TRBJ2-3, with unresolved D. CDR3 length equals 13 residues. Trimming cost V 7 bases and J 0 bases, with 11 bases left between them. Germline V gene data show CDR1 as SQVTM and CDR2 as ANQGSEA. The CDR3 region is CSAARGSTDTQYF. The CDR3 coding sequence is TGCAGCGCTGCTAGAGGCAGCACAGATACGCAGTATTTT.

The chain joins TRBV4-1 to TRBJ2-7; D uncertain. V lost 0 bases, J lost 1 base, and 10 bases lay in between. This CDR3 has 15 amino acids. Per the germline V gene, CDR1 is MGHRA and CDR2 is YSYEKL. The CDR3 protein is CASSQDSLGSYEQYF. DNA of the CDR3: TGCGCCAGCAGCCAAGATTCGTTGGGGTCCTACGAGCAGTACTTC.

The gene calls are TRBV7-2 and TRBJ2-1, with D perhaps TRBD1 (5 bases). Germline V gives CDR1 SGHTA, CDR2 FQGNSA. The CDR3 consists of 15 residues. Trimming took off 5 bases at V and 7 bases at J, with 18 bases between the two ends. CDR3 loop: CASSRDVVGANEQFF. The CDR3 DNA is TGTGCCAGCAGCCGTGATGTTGTTGGGGCGAATGAGCAGTTCTTC.

This chain joins TRBV7-6 and TRBJ2-3; maybe TRBD2 (5 bases). The CDR3 consists of 14 residues. The germline CDR1 and CDR2 sequences are SGHVS and FNYEAQ. The V gene lost 2 bases and the J gene lost 4 bases, with 10 bases spanning the gap. The CDR3 loop is CASSLSLAADTQYF. The CDR3 bases are TGTGCCAGCAGCTTAAGTCTAGCCGCAGATACGCAGTATTTT.

The chain joins TRBV14 to TRBJ2-5; the match to TRBD1 covers 9 bases. There are 14 residues in the CDR3. Per the germline V gene, CDR1 is SGHDN and CDR2 is FVKESK. After removal of 4 bases from V and 5 bases from J, the junction contained 5 bases not matched to a gene. CDR3 protein: CASSRLGQGETQYF. CDR3 DNA sequence: TGTGCCAGCAGCCGGTTAGGACAGGGGGAGACCCAGTACTTC.

This clone was picked up a small number of times. The chain carries TRBV4-3 and TRBJ1-4; 9 bases line up with TRBD1. The germline V gene has CDR1 LGHNA and CDR2 YSLEER. Trimming cost V 5 bases and J 4 bases; bases outside gene matches: 14. The CDR3 runs 18 residues. This chain's CDR3 is CASSMRTGANSYNEKLFF. CDR3 nucleotide sequence: TGCGCCAGCAGCATGCGGACAGGGGCCAATTCCTATAATGAAAAACTGTTTTTT.

This clone was seen a handful of times. The gene calls are TRBV7-2 and TRBJ2-5, with unresolved D. This CDR3 is 12 amino acids long. Trimming took 2 bases from V and 3 from J, leaving 4 bases between them. Per germline, CDR1 SGHTA and CDR2 FQGNSA. The CDR3 sequence is CASSLSKETQYF. CDR3 nucleotides: TGTGCCAGCAGCTTATCGAAAGAGACCCAGTACTTC.

In this sample, this clone turned up a few times. The CDR3 reads CASSVGPAGTSNEQFF. The DNA for the CDR3 is TGTGCCAGCAGCGTAGGGCCAGCGGGAACTTCCAATGAGCAGTTCTTC. The V gene is TRBV9, the J gene TRBJ2-1, with 7 bases identical to TRBD2. Per germline, CDR1 SGDLS and CDR2 YYNGEE. This CDR3 contains 16 residues. The J segment lost 6 bases and the V segment lost 0 bases, leaving 9 bases of the junction unmatched.